A single sample gave rise to the 29 T cell receptor beta chains below, sequenced in a study of T cells in localized non-small cell lung cancer. Some clones are missing from TCRdb's copy, which holds only in-frame ones; the method was immunoSEQ multiplex PCR. The sample lists 35,000 or so clones; 85% to 90% were seen once. Sequencing used peripheral blood, obtained before any cancer treatment. The source is a man between 35 and 75 years old with stage I lung adenocarcinoma.

This clone was detected once. V usage is TRBV7-3 and J usage is TRBJ1-1; 8 bases are shared with TRBD1. The CDR3 length is 13 residues. After removal of 1 base from V and 8 bases from J, the junction contained 3 bases not matched to a gene. From germline, CDR1 is SGHTA and CDR2 FQGTGA. Here the CDR3 reads CASSLIQGAEAFF. The CDR3 region has the DNA TGTGCCAGCAGCTTAATTCAGGGGGCGGAAGCTTTCTTT.

This chain links TRBV19 with TRBJ1-4; D is possibly TRBD1 (5 bases). The CDR3 spans 14 residues. The germline V gene encodes CDR1 LNHDA and CDR2 SQIVND (reference sequence). Trimming removed 3 bases at V and 7 bases at J, with 12 bases between. CDR3: CASSIAAGVEKLFF. The CDR3 region has the DNA TGTGCCAGTAGTATCGCCGCGGGGGTTGAAAAACTGTTTTTT.

This chain joins TRBV6-1 and TRBJ2-7, with 9 bases that match TRBD1. CDR3 length: 18 amino acids. Losses at the gene ends were 4 bases for V and 3 bases for J; bases not matched to a gene: 16. The germline V gene has CDR1 MNHNS and CDR2 SASEGT. The CDR3 is CASSAQGARIEFGYEQYF. The CDR3 DNA follows: TGTGCCAGCAGTGCACAGGGGGCGCGCATTGAGTTTGGCTACGAGCAGTACTTC.

The genes are TRBV5-1 and TRBJ2-7, with a tentative D call TRBD1 (5 bases). The V end was cut by 0 bases, the J end by 5 bases, with 12 bases between. Germline CDR1 reads SGHRS; CDR2 reads YFSETQ. This CDR3 is 14 amino acids long. CDR3 protein: CASSLAGNYHEQYF. CDR3 DNA: TGCGCCAGCAGCTTGGCAGGGAACTATCACGAGCAGTACTTC.

The chain combines TRBV30 with TRBJ1-2; weak D call: TRBD1 (6 bases). Germline V gene lookup returns CDR1 GTSNPN and CDR2 SVGIG (reference sequence). The V end was cut by 2 bases, the J end by 7 bases, with 26 bases between. The CDR3 runs 17 residues. The CDR3 region has the DNA TGTGCCTGGAGTTTTCCGAAAATACAGGGAGGGGGAGGTGGCTACACCTTC. Its translation is CAWSFPKIQGGGGGYTF.

About this clone itself: Distinct nucleotide sequences in the sample also encode this CDR3. The CDR3 here is CASSLSPAVATNEKLFF. The CDR3 DNA reads as TGTGCCAGCAGTTTATCTCCAGCGGTTGCAACTAATGAAAAACTGTTTTTT. This chain connects TRBV27 to TRBJ1-4, with D unresolved. The germline CDR1 and CDR2 sequences are MNHEY and SMNVEV (reference sequence). The CDR3 runs to 17 residues. The germline V and J ends were trimmed by 0 bases and 0 bases, with 11 bases remaining between them.

The V call is TRBV5-1, the J call TRBJ2-3; D ambiguous. CDR1 is SGHRS, CDR2 YFSETQ, per germline. The CDR3 runs to 14 residues. Deletions cut 0 bases from V and 2 bases from J, with 7 bases between. The CDR3 coding sequence is TGCGCCAGCAGCTTGGGCCAGGACACAGATACGCAGTATTTT. This translates into CASSLGQDTDTQYF.

The count of this clone is one. The V gene is TRBV2, the J gene TRBJ2-2, with D possibly TRBD1 on 5 matching bases. The CDR3 totals 15 residues. In germline, CDR1 is SNHLY, CDR2 FYNNEI. Trimming took 4 bases from V and 6 from J, leaving 15 bases between them. The CDR3 DNA reads as TGTGCCAGCAGTGGAGAGACAGACTTTGCCGGGGAGCTGTTTTTT. As protein: CASSGETDFAGELFF.

V and J are TRBV4-2 and TRBJ2-6; D assignment may be TRBD1 or TRBD2 (5 bases each). Germline V gene sequence: CDR1 LGHNA, CDR2 YNFKEQ. This CDR3 comprises 15 residues. The ends were cut back, 0 bases at V and 2 bases at J, with 5 bases in the middle. CDR3 protein: CASSQEGAGANVLTF. The DNA of the CDR3 is TGTGCCAGCAGCCAAGAGGGGGCTGGGGCCAACGTCCTGACTTTC.

Comments on this clone: The sample has other DNA sequences that encode this CDR3 too. The chain recombines TRBV5-6 with TRBJ2-3; 8 nucleotides agree with TRBD2. The CDR3 runs 17 residues. V shed 3 bases, J shed 5 bases, and the junction held 14 bases outside the gene matches. The germline gives CDR1 SGHDT, CDR2 YYEEEE. The CDR3 bases are TGTGCCAGCAGCTCTCCCGGGGGGGACCTGAGGAGAGATACGCAGTATTTT. It translates to CASSSPGGDLRRDTQYF.

The chain employs TRBV7-2 and TRBJ2-5, with TRBD1 matching over 9 bases. The CDR3 spans 13 residues. V lost 4 bases to trimming and J lost 6 bases; unmatched junction nucleotides: 3. CDR1 is SGHTA and CDR2 is FQGNSA in the germline V gene. CDR3 residues: CASSSGQGQTQYF. CDR3 sequence (DNA): TGTGCCAGCAGCTCAGGACAGGGGCAGACCCAGTACTTC. The entire variable domain, with the rest obtained from reference TRBV7-2 and TRBJ2-5, is as follows: GAGVSQSPSNKVTEKGKDVELRCDPISGHTALYWYRQSLGQGLEFLIYFQGNSAPDKSGLPSDRFSAERTGGSVSTLTIQRTQQEDSAVYLCASSSGQGQTQYFGPGTRLLVL.

This chain links TRBV5-6 with TRBJ2-5, with 10 bases matching TRBD1. CDR1 is SGHDT and CDR2 is YYEEEE in the germline V gene. V was clipped by 0 bases and J by 3 bases; unmatched bases: 2. This CDR3 is 15 amino acids long. The CDR3, as DNA: TGTGCCAGCAGCTTGGTGGGACAGGGGAAAGAGACCCAGTACTTC. It is translated as CASSLVGQGKETQYF.

The V call is TRBV12-1, the J call TRBJ2-7; the table's D gene call, TRBD2, was not cross checked with the DNA. TRBV12-1 is flagged as a pseudogene. The CDR3 is 17 amino acids. CDR3 residues: CASSFASISGGDYEQYF. The CDR3 DNA reads as TGTGCCAGCAGCTTTGCAAGCATTAGCGGGGGGGACTACGAGCAGTACTTC.

CDR3 sequence reads: CASSYSGEAFF. CDR3 sequence (DNA): TGTGCCAGCAGTTACTCAGGAGAAGCTTTCTTT. V is TRBV6-5 and J is TRBJ1-1, with D hard to call. V lost 0 bases to trimming and J lost 8 bases, with 4 bases between them. The CDR3 is 11 residues long. Germline CDR1 and CDR2: MNHEY and SVGAGI.

The chain links TRBV6-5 to TRBJ1-1, with 7 bases aligning to TRBD1. CDR1 is MNHEY and CDR2 is SVGAGI in the germline V gene. The CDR3 loop spans 14 amino acids. V gave up 5 bases and J gave up 2 bases; unmatched junction bases: 5. The CDR3 nucleotides are TGTGCCAGCAGTCCTCCAGGGGGTAACACTGAAGCTTTCTTT. It yields the protein CASSPPGGNTEAFF.

The table lists this clone with a few counts. The genes are TRBV10-1 and TRBJ2-2; 9 bases align to TRBD2. V trimming: 2 bases; J trimming: 3 bases; junction bases outside the gene matches: 7. Per the germline V gene, CDR1 is WNHNN and CDR2 is SYGVQD (reference sequence). This CDR3 is 17 amino acids long. CDR3 protein: CASSEKLAGADTGELFF. The CDR3 region has the DNA TGCGCCAGCAGTGAGAAATTAGCGGGGGCCGACACCGGGGAGCTGTTTTTT.

V gene TRBV7-9 combines with J gene TRBJ2-1, with D possibly TRBD2 on 5 matching bases. This CDR3 contains 18 residues. Germline assignment: CDR1 SEHNR and CDR2 FQNEAQ (reference sequence). Trimming left V 1 base short and J 4 bases short, with 20 bases between. The chain's CDR3 is CASSLDASGVWTYNEQFF. CDR3 coding DNA: TGTGCCAGCAGCTTAGACGCGAGTGGGGTTTGGACTTACAATGAGCAGTTCTTC.

Concerning this clone itself: This sample includes further DNA sequences coding for the same CDR3. The J gene is TRBJ1-2, the V gene TRBV9; D unresolved. V lost 2 bases to trimming and J lost 0 bases, with 8 bases between them. From germline, CDR1 is SGDLS and CDR2 YYNGEE. The CDR3 consists of 14 residues. CDR3 nucleotide sequence: TGTGCCAGCAGCGTTGGCGGAGCTAACTATGGCTACACCTTC. Translated, it gives CASSVGGANYGYTF.

The gene calls are TRBV2 and TRBJ2-4, with 8 bases aligning to TRBD1. This CDR3 contains 17 residues. V shed 6 bases and J 0 bases; nucleotides not matched to a gene: 10. CDR1 and CDR2 (germline): SNHLY, FYNNEI. As DNA, the CDR3 is TGTGCCAGCAGGGACAGGGAGCTGAACCTAGCCAAAAACATTCAGTACTTC. Encoded protein: CASRDRELNLAKNIQYF.

This chain connects TRBV5-8 to TRBJ1-6; no reliable D call. The length of the CDR3 is 13 residues. V gave up 2 bases and J gave up 7 bases, with 7 bases separating them. Germline lookup yields CDR1 SGHTS and CDR2 YDEGEE. DNA for the CDR3: TGTGCCAGCAGCTTTCAGTGGAATTCACCCCTCCACTTT. Translation gives CASSFQWNSPLHF.

This chain joins TRBV10-3 and TRBJ2-5; 10 bases map to TRBD2. The length of the CDR3 is 18 residues. CDR1 is ENHRY, CDR2 SYGVKD, per germline. Losses at the gene ends were 3 bases for V and 2 bases for J; bases not matched to a gene: 12. The CDR3 DNA reads TGTGCCATCAGTGATTCCGACCCTAGCGGGGGATTTCAAGAGACCCAGTACTTC. This gives the protein CAISDSDPSGGFQETQYF.

V gene TRBV23-1 combines with J gene TRBJ1-1; D might be TRBD1 (5 bases). TRBV23-1 is an ORF, and what it does is uncertain. The CDR3 consists of 14 residues. V was trimmed by 1 base and J by 10 bases, leaving 16 bases between them. CDR3 sequence (DNA): TGCGCCAGCAGTCAATGCGCATGCGGACACCTAGCTTTCTTT. Amino acid sequence: CASSQCACGHLAFF.

V is TRBV27 and J is TRBJ1-1; possible D gene TRBD1, 5 bases. Germline CDR1 is MNHEY and CDR2 is SMNVEV (reference sequence). Trimming stripped 2 bases from V and 5 bases from J, with 15 bases between. This CDR3 region has 15 residues. The CDR3 nucleotides are TGTGCCAGCAGTTTACGGGGGACGGTCGGAACTGAAGCTTTCTTT. Residues: CASSLRGTVGTEAFF.

The chain carries TRBV7-2 and TRBJ2-3; maybe TRBD2 (5 bases). The length of the CDR3 is 15 residues. CDR1 SGHTA and CDR2 FQGNSA come from the germline V gene. V dropped 1 base and J dropped 1 base, with 9 bases sitting between them. The CDR3 DNA sequence: TGTGCCAGCAGCTTAGGACTCGGGGGCACAGATACGCAGTATTTT. Translation: CASSLGLGGTDTQYF.

The DNA for the CDR3 is TGTGCCATCAGTGCGCGGACAGCCTATGGGTATGGCTACACCTTC. This codes for CAISARTAYGYGYTF. V gene TRBV10-3 combines with J gene TRBJ1-2; maybe TRBD1 (6 bases). There are 15 residues in the CDR3. The ends were cut back, 4 bases at V and 5 bases at J, with 17 bases in the middle. Per the germline V gene, CDR1 is ENHRY and CDR2 is SYGVKD.

The genes are TRBV19 and TRBJ1-5, with 9 bases lining up with TRBD1. The CDR3 runs 15 residues. Trimming cost V 3 bases and J 6 bases; bases outside gene matches: 6. The germline gives CDR1 LNHDA, CDR2 SQIVND (reference sequence). Written as DNA, the CDR3 is TGTGCCAGTAGTATCTTGGGACAGGGAAGTCAGCCCCAGCATTTT. Its protein product is CASSILGQGSQPQHF.

The rearrangement joins TRBV2 to TRBJ2-4; D not resolved. V was cut by 7 bases and J by 4 bases, with 20 bases left in between. This CDR3 comprises 16 residues. Germline CDR1 is SNHLY and CDR2 is FYNNEI. CDR3 in amino acids: CASTILGGLSKNIQYF. CDR3 nucleotide sequence: TGTGCCAGCACCATCCTGGGCGGCTTGTCAAAAAACATTCAGTACTTC.

The gene calls are TRBV18 and TRBJ2-1; D is perhaps TRBD1 (5 bases). V lost 6 bases to trimming and J lost 7 bases, with 22 bases between them. CDR1 KGHSH and CDR2 LQKENI come from the germline V gene. The CDR3 has 16 amino acids. In DNA form, the CDR3 reads TGTGCCAGCTCCACGGGCCAGGGCAGGGTAAGGAATGAGCAGTTCTTC. This codes for CASSTGQGRVRNEQFF.

In regard to this clone: This CDR3 is also generated by other DNA sequences in the sample. The chain links TRBV2 to TRBJ1-5; no firm D call. CDR1 and CDR2 from the germline V gene are SNHLY and FYNNEI. The CDR3 loop spans 14 amino acids. The ends were cut back, 4 bases at V and 2 bases at J, with 9 bases in the middle. The CDR3 DNA reads as TGTGCCAGCAGTGTTGAAAGAGGCAATCAGCCCCAGCATTTT. Its protein is CASSVERGNQPQHF.